This T cell receptor (beta chain) was profiled in a study of cytomegalovirus exposure and HLA in healthy donors. The primer mix had 60 Vbeta and 13 Jbeta primers. The table came from immunoSEQ multiplex PCR; TCRdb's copy has only in-frame clones and leaves some out. The data contain roughly 100,000 clones, 65% of them seen just once; the ten biggest clones take up about 5.4%. For this clone: No antigen is known for it.

Study-wide findings and caveats: Altogether, about 160 TCR beta chains were recorded as cytomegalovirus-associated. Later analysis identified 16,951 TCR beta sequences associated with HLA alleles, using a false discovery rate threshold of 0.05.

The CDR3 consists of 15 residues. J gave up 6 bases and V 2 bases, and 2 bases lay outside the gene matches. Germline V gene sequence: CDR1 MNHEY, CDR2 SVGAGI. When sampled, the donors appeared nominally healthy, though they likely had unrecorded immune exposures. This chain links TRBV6-5 with TRBJ2-3; TRBD2 matches at 13 bases. Sequenced input: PBMCs. This TCR derives from a boy between 10 and 17 years old in good health and CMV-seropositive. The DNA of the CDR3 is TGTGCCAGCAGTTACAAACTAGCGGGAGGGGATACGCAGTATTTT. As protein: CASSYKLAGGDTQYF.